This note documents a single T cell receptor (beta chain) sequence. Its specificity is unknown. In TCRdb, the reads were re-called with MiXCR into one record per CDR3 protein. The sample lists approximately 30,000 distinct CDR3 sequences; under 20% were seen once. These data are taken from a study of T cell repertoires in cytomegalovirus infection. Study results and caveats: It was HLA-C-restricted CMV-specific TCR beta clonotypes that dominated the response ex vivo. The study identified carriers of CMV plus the relevant HLA from cumulative public TCR beta family frequency.

Trimming left V 3 bases short and J 3 bases short, with 15 bases between. The CDR3 covers 14 residues. Per the germline V gene, CDR1 is SQVTM and CDR2 is ANQGSEA. The clonotype was recovered from a human donor in good health (CMV status not recorded). Some clones in this sample may be carry-over from other donors' samples. This rearrangement joins TRBV29-1 to TRBJ2-7; no clear D gene. The specimen comprised CD8+ T cells from cultured PBMCs, sampled from culture after CMV antigen stimulation. The CDR3 nucleotides are TGCAGCGTTGAGTTGAGAGACCGAGACTACGAGCAGTACTTC. Its translation: CSVELRDRDYEQYF.